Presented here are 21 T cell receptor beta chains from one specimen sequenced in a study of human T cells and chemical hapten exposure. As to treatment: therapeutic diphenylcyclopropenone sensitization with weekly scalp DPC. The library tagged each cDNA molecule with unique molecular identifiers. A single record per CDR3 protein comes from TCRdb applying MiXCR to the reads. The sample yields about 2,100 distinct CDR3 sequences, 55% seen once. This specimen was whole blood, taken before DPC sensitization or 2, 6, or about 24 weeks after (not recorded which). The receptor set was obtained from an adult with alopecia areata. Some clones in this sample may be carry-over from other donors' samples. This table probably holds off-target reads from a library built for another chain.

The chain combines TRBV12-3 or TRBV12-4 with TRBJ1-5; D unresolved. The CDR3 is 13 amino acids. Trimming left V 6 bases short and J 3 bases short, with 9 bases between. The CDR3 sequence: CASSKDINQPQHF. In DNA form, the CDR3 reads TGTGCCAGCAGCAAAGACATCAATCAGCCCCAGCATTTT.

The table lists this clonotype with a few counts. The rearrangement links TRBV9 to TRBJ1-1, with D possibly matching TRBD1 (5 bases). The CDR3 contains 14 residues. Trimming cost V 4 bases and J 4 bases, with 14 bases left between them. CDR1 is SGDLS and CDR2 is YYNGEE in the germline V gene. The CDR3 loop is CASSPLLGGTEAFF. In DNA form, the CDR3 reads TGTGCCAGCAGCCCCCTATTGGGGGGCACTGAAGCTTTCTTT.

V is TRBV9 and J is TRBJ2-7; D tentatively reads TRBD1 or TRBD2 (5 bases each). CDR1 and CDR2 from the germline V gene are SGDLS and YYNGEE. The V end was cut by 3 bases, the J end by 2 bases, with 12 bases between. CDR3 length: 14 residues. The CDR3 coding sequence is TGTGCCAGCAGCGCCGGGACGGAGGCCTACGAGCAGTACTTC. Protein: CASSAGTEAYEQYF.

CDR3 DNA: TGTGCCAGCAGCCTCCGCAGGGGGCGTACGCAGTATTTT. As protein: CASSLRRGRTQYF. This chain uses TRBV11-2 with TRBJ2-3; TRBD1 matches 8 bases. Germline lookup yields CDR1 SGHAT and CDR2 FQNNGV. The CDR3 extends over 13 amino acids. Trimming cost V 5 bases and J 8 bases; bases outside gene matches: 6.

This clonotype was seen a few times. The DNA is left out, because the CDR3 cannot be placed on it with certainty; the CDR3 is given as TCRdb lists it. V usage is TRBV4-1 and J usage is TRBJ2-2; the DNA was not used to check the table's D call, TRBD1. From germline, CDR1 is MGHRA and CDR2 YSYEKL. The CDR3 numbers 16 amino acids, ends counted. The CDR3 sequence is CASSQDTDSCTGSCFF.

CDR3 nucleotide sequence: TGTGCCAGCAGCTCACCGTCGAGACAGGGTACCGGGGAGCTGTTTTTT. Amino acids: CASSSPSRQGTGELFF. The chain uses TRBV7-9 and TRBJ2-2, with TRBD1 identical over 7 bases. Losses at the gene ends were 4 bases for V and 5 bases for J; bases not matched to a gene: 10. Per germline, CDR1 SEHNR and CDR2 FQNEAQ (reference sequence). The CDR3 totals 16 residues.

CDR3 coding DNA: TGTGCCAGCAGCGCCCGCCCCCTGGCGAGTGGCACAGATACGCAGTATTTT. It specifies CASSARPLASGTDTQYF. The rearrangement links TRBV7-6 to TRBJ2-3; D remains ambiguous. Germline CDR1 is SGHVS and CDR2 is FNYEAQ. V was pared by 5 bases and J by 1 base, with 19 bases between. The CDR3 contains 17 residues.

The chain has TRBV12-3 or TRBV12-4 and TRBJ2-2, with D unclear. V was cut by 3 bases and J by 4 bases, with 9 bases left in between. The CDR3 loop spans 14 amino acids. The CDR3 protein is CASSLTQSTGELFF. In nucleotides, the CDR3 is TGTGCCAGCAGTTTGACTCAATCCACCGGGGAGCTGTTTTTT.

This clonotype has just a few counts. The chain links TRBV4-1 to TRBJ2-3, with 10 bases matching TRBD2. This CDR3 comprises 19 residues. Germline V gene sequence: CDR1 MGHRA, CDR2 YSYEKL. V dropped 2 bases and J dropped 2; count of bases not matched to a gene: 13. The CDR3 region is CASSQRLAGAKRNTDTQYF. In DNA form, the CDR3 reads TGCGCCAGCAGCCAAAGGCTAGCGGGGGCCAAGAGAAACACAGATACGCAGTATTTT.

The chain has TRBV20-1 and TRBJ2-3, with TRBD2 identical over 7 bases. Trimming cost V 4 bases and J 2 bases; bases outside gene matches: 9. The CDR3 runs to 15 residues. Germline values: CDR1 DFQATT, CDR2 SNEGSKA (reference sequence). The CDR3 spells CSANFLAAFTDTQYF. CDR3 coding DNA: TGCAGTGCTAATTTTCTAGCGGCCTTCACAGATACGCAGTATTTT.

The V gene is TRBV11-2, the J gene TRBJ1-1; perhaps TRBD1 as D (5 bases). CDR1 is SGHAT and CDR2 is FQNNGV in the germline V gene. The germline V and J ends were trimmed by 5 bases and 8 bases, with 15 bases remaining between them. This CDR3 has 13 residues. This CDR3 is CASSRDPSLEAFF. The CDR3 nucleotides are TGTGCCAGCAGCCGGGACCCCTCGCTGGAAGCTTTCTTT.

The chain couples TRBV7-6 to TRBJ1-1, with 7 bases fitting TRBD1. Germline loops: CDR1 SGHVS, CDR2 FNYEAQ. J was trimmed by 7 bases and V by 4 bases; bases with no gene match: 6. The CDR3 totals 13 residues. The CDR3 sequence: CASSSRGTDEAFF. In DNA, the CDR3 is TGTGCCAGCAGCTCCCGAGGGACAGATGAAGCTTTCTTT. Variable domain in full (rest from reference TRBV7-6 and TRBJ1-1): GAGVSQSPRYKVTKRGQDVALRCDPISGHVSLYWYRQALGQGPEFLTYFNYEAQQDKSGLPNDRFSAERPEGSISTLTIQRTEQRDSAMYRCASSSRGTDEAFFGQGTRLTVV.

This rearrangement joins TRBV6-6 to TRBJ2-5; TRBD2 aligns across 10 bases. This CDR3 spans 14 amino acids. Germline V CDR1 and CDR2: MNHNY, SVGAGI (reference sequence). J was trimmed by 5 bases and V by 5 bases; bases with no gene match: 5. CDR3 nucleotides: TGTGCCAGCAGTCAAAAACTAGCGGGGGAGACCCAGTACTTC. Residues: CASSQKLAGETQYF.

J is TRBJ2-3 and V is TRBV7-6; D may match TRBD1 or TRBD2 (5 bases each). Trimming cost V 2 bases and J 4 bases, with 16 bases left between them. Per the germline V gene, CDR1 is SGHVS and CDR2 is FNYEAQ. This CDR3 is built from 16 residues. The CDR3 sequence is CASSLNGGVGADTQYF. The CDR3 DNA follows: TGTGCCAGCAGCTTAAATGGGGGAGTCGGGGCAGATACGCAGTATTTT. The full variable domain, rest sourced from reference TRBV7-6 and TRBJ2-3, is GAGVSQSPRYKVTKRGQDVALRCDPISGHVSLYWYRQALGQGPEFLTYFNYEAQQDKSGLPNDRFSAERPEGSISTLTIQRTEQRDSAMYRCASSLNGGVGADTQYFGPGTRLTVL.

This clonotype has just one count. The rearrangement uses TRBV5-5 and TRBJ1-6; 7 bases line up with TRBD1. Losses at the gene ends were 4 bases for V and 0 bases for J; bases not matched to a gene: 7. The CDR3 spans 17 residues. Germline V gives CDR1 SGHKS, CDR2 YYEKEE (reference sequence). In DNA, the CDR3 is TGTGCCAGCAGCGCCGACAGGGCCAGCTCCTATAATTCACCCCTCCACTTT. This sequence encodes CASSADRASSYNSPLHF.

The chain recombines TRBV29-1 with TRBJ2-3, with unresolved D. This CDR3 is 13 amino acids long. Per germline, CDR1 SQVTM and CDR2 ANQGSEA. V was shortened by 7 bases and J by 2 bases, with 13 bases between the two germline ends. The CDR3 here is CSAPPQNTDTQYF. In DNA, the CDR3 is TGCAGCGCCCCCCCACAGAACACAGATACGCAGTATTTT.

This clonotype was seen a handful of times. Written as DNA, the CDR3 is TGTGCCAGCAGCCCAGGATATGAAGCTTTCTTT. As protein: CASSPGYEAFF. This chain links TRBV12-3 or TRBV12-4 with TRBJ1-1; D not resolved. The CDR3 contains 11 residues. V lost 6 bases and J lost 7, with 9 bases in between.

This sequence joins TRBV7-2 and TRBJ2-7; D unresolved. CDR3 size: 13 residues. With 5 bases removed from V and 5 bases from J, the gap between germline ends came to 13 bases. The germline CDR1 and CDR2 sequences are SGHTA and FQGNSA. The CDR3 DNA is TGTGCCAGCAGCCACTCTAGATTTGACGAGCAGTACTTC. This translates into CASSHSRFDEQYF.

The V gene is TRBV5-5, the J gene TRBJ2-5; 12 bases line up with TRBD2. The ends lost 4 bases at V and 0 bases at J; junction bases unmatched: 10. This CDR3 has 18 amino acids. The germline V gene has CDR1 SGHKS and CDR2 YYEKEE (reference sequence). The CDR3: CASSRAGTSGPYQETQYF. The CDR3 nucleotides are TGTGCCAGCAGCCGTGCCGGGACTAGCGGGCCATACCAAGAGACCCAGTACTTC.

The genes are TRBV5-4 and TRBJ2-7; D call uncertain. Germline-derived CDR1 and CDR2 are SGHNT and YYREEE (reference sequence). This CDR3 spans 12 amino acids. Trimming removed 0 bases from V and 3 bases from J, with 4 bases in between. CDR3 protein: CASSLDHYEQYF. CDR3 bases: TGTGCCAGCAGCTTGGACCACTACGAGCAGTACTTC.

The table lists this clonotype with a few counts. The CDR3 is CASGSVLRGPGELFF. CDR3 sequence (DNA): TGTGCCAGCGGATCCGTTTTACGGGGCCCCGGGGAGCTGTTTTTT. This sequence joins TRBV11-2 and TRBJ2-2, with D perhaps assigned TRBD1 or TRBD2 (5 bases each). Germline CDR1 reads SGHAT; CDR2 reads FQNNGV. V lost 8 bases, J lost 6 bases, and 19 bases lay in between. This CDR3 comprises 15 residues.